This is a list of T cell receptor beta chains from one sample in a study of naive and memory T cell subsets. MiXCR, run by TCRdb on the UMI-ligation and nested PCR reads, gives a single entry per CDR3 protein. The sample comprises about 140,000 distinct CDR3 sequences, more than 15% of which are singletons, and approximately 0.58% rests with the top ten. Sequencing was carried out using naive CD8+ T cells from blood. These receptors were collected from a human donor in good health. The CDR3 runs from the conserved cysteine through the conserved F or W. The order of the fields is V gene, J gene, D gene, clone size, CDR3 protein, CDR3 DNA. A D gene is named only where the DNA matches it firmly. Expanded clones are given a class, and other clones once, few, many or no size at all.

TRBV5-4	TRBJ1-4	TRBD1	.	CASSSTGGVEKLFF	TGTGCCAGCAGCTCGACAGGGGGCGTTGAAAAACTGTTTTTT
TRBV6-5	TRBJ1-2	.	.	CASSYSAKIWYSEGGYTF	TGTGCCAGCAGTTACTCCGCGAAGATATGGTATTCGGAGGGTGGCTACACCTTC
TRBV5-4	TRBJ2-1	TRBD2	few	CASSVAGGSYNEQFF	TGTGCCAGCAGTGTAGCGGGGGGCTCCTACAATGAGCAGTTCTTC
TRBV6-5	TRBJ2-7	TRBD1	many	CASSPDRAYEQYF	TGTGCCAGCAGCCCTGACAGGGCCTACGAGCAGTACTTC
TRBV20-1	TRBJ2-7	TRBD2	.	CSARETTSGKITYEQYF	TGCAGTGCTAGAGAAACAACTAGCGGGAAGATTACCTACGAGCAGTACTTC
TRBV28	TRBJ2-7	TRBD2	.	CASSLLTGTSGSEQYF	TGTGCCAGCAGTTTGCTAACCGGGACTAGCGGGAGCGAGCAGTACTTC
TRBV29-1	TRBJ1-2	TRBD1	many	CSVEDDREYGYTF	TGCAGCGTTGAAGACGACAGGGAATATGGCTACACCTTC
TRBV4-2	TRBJ2-1	TRBD2	few	CASSQEIGTSGSNEQFF	TGTGCCAGCAGCCAAGAAATTGGGACTAGCGGGAGTAATGAGCAGTTCTTC
TRBV6-2/TRBV6-3	TRBJ2-1	.	few	CASSYASGTYNEQFF	TGTGCCAGCAGTTACGCGAGCGGAACCTACAATGAGCAGTTCTTC
TRBV29-1	TRBJ2-7	.	.	CSVLAYEQYF	TGCAGCGTATTAGCCTACGAGCAGTACTTC
TRBV5-1	TRBJ2-5	TRBD2	few	CASSWEFRAGGVETQYF	TGCGCCAGCAGCTGGGAGTTTCGAGCGGGAGGTGTAGAGACCCAGTACTTC
TRBV6-1	TRBJ1-2	.	few	CASSEDWVEVWEGYTF	TGTGCCAGCAGTGAAGACTGGGTTGAAGTTTGGGAAGGCTACACCTTC
TRBV6-5	TRBJ2-6	.	.	CASSYPPEGGANVLTF	TGTGCCAGCAGTTACCCTCCGGAAGGTGGGGCCAACGTCCTGACTTTC
TRBV5-1	TRBJ2-7	.	.	CASRRGTSSYEQYF	TGCGCCAGCAGACGGGGAACCTCATCCTACGAGCAGTACTTC
TRBV4-1	TRBJ2-5	.	.	CASSQGHGGLETQYF	TGCGCCAGCAGCCAAGGACACGGAGGATTAGAGACCCAGTACTTC
TRBV20-1	TRBJ2-7	.	.	CSASPKDGSSFNYEQYF	TGCAGTGCTAGCCCGAAAGACGGATCAAGTTTTAACTACGAGCAGTACTTC
TRBV27	TRBJ2-1	.	few	CASSLSRAINEQFF	TGTGCCAGCAGTTTGTCCCGGGCCATCAATGAGCAGTTCTTC
TRBV20-1	TRBJ1-1	.	few	CSARWSEGSGTEAFF	TGCAGTGCTAGGTGGAGTGAGGGCTCGGGCACTGAAGCTTTCTTT
TRBV29-1	TRBJ2-7	TRBD2	many	CSVLAGGEQYF	TGCAGCGTACTAGCGGGCGGCGAGCAGTACTTC
TRBV5-5	TRBJ2-7	.	few	CASSFSSYEQYF	TGTGCCAGCAGCTTTAGCTCCTACGAGCAGTACTTC
TRBV27	TRBJ2-1	TRBD2	few	CASSSGSLHNEQFF	TGTGCCAGCAGTAGCGGGAGCCTCCACAATGAGCAGTTCTTC
TRBV12-3/TRBV12-4	TRBJ2-7	TRBD2	few	CASTTSGSDEQYF	TGTGCCAGCACAACTAGCGGGAGCGACGAGCAGTACTTC
TRBV6-2/TRBV6-3	TRBJ2-1	TRBD2	few	CASSYSIQTSGSPLRQFF	TGTGCCAGCAGTTACTCAATCCAGACTAGCGGGAGCCCCCTTCGGCAGTTCTTC
TRBV10-3	TRBJ2-5	TRBD1	.	CAISESWDSQETQYF	TGTGCCATCAGTGAGTCCTGGGACAGCCAAGAGACCCAGTACTTC
TRBV7-9	TRBJ1-1	.	few	CASSLSQGRDTEAFF	TGTGCCAGCAGCTTATCACAGGGCAGGGACACTGAAGCTTTCTTT
TRBV7-9	TRBJ2-1	.	.	CASSWDAGQFF	TGTGCCAGCAGCTGGGATGCCGGGCAGTTCTTC
TRBV4-3	TRBJ2-1	.	.	CASSQSDSYNEQFF	TGCGCCAGCAGCCAATCGGACTCCTACAATGAGCAGTTCTTC
TRBV2	TRBJ2-3	TRBD2	few	CASSVAGEEADTQYF	TGTGCCAGCAGTGTGGCGGGAGAGGAGGCAGATACGCAGTATTTT
TRBV28	TRBJ2-1	.	few	CASSKAGKSGEQFF	TGTGCCAGCAGTAAGGCGGGAAAGTCTGGGGAGCAGTTCTTC
TRBV12-3/TRBV12-4	TRBJ2-3	.	.	CASNRQPTTDTQYF	TGTGCCAGCAACCGACAGCCCACCACAGATACGCAGTATTTT
TRBV27	TRBJ1-1	.	few	CASSLSFRGTEAFF	TGTGCCAGCAGTTTATCGTTTAGGGGCACTGAAGCTTTCTTT
TRBV28	TRBJ2-3	TRBD2	.	CASSPFRAGGTDTQYF	TGTGCCAGCAGTCCCTTTAGAGCGGGAGGCACAGATACGCAGTATTTT
TRBV19	TRBJ2-7	TRBD1	few	CASSVGTGSYEQYF	TGTGCCAGCAGCGTCGGGACAGGGTCCTACGAGCAGTACTTC
TRBV6-5	TRBJ1-2	.	.	CASSHRTWGYGYTF	TGTGCCAGCAGTCACAGAACCTGGGGCTATGGCTACACCTTC
TRBV15	TRBJ2-1	TRBD1	.	CATSTGQGANEQFF	TGTGCCACCAGCACCGGACAGGGGGCGAATGAGCAGTTCTTC
TRBV6-2/TRBV6-3	TRBJ2-5	.	.	CASSASIWETQYF	TGTGCCAGCAGTGCCTCCATCTGGGAGACCCAGTACTTC
TRBV28	TRBJ2-7	.	few	CASSGGSEQYF	TGTGCCAGCAGTGGGGGGAGCGAGCAGTACTTC
TRBV9	TRBJ2-7	TRBD1	many	CASSVDGTGFHEQYF	TGTGCCAGCAGCGTAGATGGGACAGGGTTTCACGAGCAGTACTTC
TRBV6-2/TRBV6-3	TRBJ1-2	.	few	CASSYLGRALEGYTF	TGTGCCAGCAGCTATCTAGGACGGGCCCTGGAGGGCTACACCTTC
TRBV25-1	TRBJ2-3	.	few	CASSWGQGSADTQYF	TGTGCCAGCAGCTGGGGGCAGGGGAGCGCAGATACGCAGTATTTT
TRBV28	TRBJ2-7	TRBD1	few	CASTRAGQGEQYF	TGTGCCAGCACCCGCGCCGGACAGGGAGAGCAGTACTTC
TRBV29-1	TRBJ1-2	.	.	CSVLGPPGGYTF	TGCAGCGTTCTGGGACCGCCGGGTGGCTACACCTTC
TRBV5-5	TRBJ2-1	.	.	CASSFGGRFF	TGTGCCAGCAGCTTCGGTGGAAGGTTCTTC
TRBV10-3	TRBJ2-7	.	.	CAISESAGTYEQYF	TGTGCCATCAGTGAGTCGGCGGGAACCTACGAGCAGTACTTC
TRBV7-9	TRBJ2-7	.	few	CASSLAATNPADEQYF	TGTGCCAGCAGCTTAGCCGCGACTAATCCCGCGGACGAGCAGTACTTC
TRBV7-9	TRBJ1-4	.	.	CASSFDNLNEKLFF	TGTGCCAGCAGCTTCGACAATCTTAATGAAAAACTGTTTTTT
TRBV28	TRBJ2-2	.	few	CASRFGTRGTGELFF	TGTGCCAGCAGATTCGGGACAAGGGGTACCGGGGAGCTGTTTTTT
TRBV7-8	TRBJ2-7	TRBD2	few	CASSRLADSYEQYF	TGTGCCAGCAGCCGACTAGCCGATTCCTACGAGCAGTACTTC
TRBV2	TRBJ2-6	.	.	CASSLEHSGANVLTF	TGTGCCAGCAGTCTAGAGCACTCTGGGGCCAACGTCCTGACTTTC
TRBV6-2/TRBV6-3	TRBJ2-1	.	few	CASSSYVIGKLSYNEQFF	TGTGCCAGCAGTTCCTACGTAATAGGAAAACTCTCCTACAATGAGCAGTTCTTC
TRBV23-1	TRBJ2-5	.	.	CASSHRGGYQETQYF	TGCGCCAGCAGTCATCGTGGGGGTTACCAAGAGACCCAGTACTTC
TRBV20-1	TRBJ2-5	.	.	CSPQLGETQYF	TGCAGTCCGCAATTGGGGGAGACCCAGTACTTC
TRBV20-1	TRBJ2-1	.	.	CSPRLETYNEQFF	TGCAGCCCGAGACTAGAAACCTACAATGAGCAGTTCTTC
TRBV4-1	TRBJ2-5	.	.	CASSQERGIDQHF	TGCGCCAGCAGCCAAGAACGAGGGATTGACCAGCACTTC
TRBV27	TRBJ2-3	.	.	CASSSFGGESDTQYF	TGTGCCAGCAGCTCCTTTGGGGGAGAGTCAGATACGCAGTATTTT
TRBV12-5	TRBJ1-1	TRBD1	.	CASGFTPGTANTEAFF	TGTGCTAGTGGTTTCACCCCCGGGACAGCGAACACTGAAGCTTTCTTT
TRBV28	TRBJ2-1	TRBD2	few	CASSFPAGGEQFF	TGTGCCAGCAGTTTCCCGGCGGGGGGTGAGCAGTTCTTC
TRBV6-1	TRBJ2-7	.	few	CASSLDPDLDEQYF	TGTGCCAGCAGTTTGGACCCAGATCTGGACGAGCAGTACTTC
TRBV7-2	TRBJ2-2	.	few	CASSLWFTGELFF	TGTGCCAGCAGCTTATGGTTTACCGGGGAGCTGTTTTTT
TRBV10-1	TRBJ2-1	.	.	CASSAGWGEQFF	TGCGCCAGCAGTGCCGGTTGGGGTGAGCAGTTCTTC